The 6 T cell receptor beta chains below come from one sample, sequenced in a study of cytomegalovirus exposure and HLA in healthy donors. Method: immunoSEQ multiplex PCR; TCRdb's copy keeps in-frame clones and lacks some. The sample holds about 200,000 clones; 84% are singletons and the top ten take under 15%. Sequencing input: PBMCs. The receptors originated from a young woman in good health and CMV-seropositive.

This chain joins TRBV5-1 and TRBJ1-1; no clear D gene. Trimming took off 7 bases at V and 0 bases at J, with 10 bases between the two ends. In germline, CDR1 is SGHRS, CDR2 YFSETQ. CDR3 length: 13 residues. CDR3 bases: TGCGCCAGCGGGGAGCCGTTGAACACTGAAGCTTTCTTT. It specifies CASGEPLNTEAFF.

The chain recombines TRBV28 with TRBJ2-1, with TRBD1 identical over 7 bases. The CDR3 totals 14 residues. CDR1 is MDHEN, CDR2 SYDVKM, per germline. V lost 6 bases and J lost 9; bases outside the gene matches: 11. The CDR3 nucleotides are TGTGCCAGCAGGGTTGACAGGGTCGCGACTGAGCAGTTCTTC. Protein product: CASRVDRVATEQFF.

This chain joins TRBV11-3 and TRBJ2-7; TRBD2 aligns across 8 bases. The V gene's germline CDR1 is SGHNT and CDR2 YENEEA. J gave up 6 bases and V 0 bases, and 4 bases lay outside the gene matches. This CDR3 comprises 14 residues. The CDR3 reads CASSLEAGVGEQYF. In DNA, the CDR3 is TGTGCCAGCAGCTTAGAAGCGGGAGTTGGCGAGCAGTACTTC. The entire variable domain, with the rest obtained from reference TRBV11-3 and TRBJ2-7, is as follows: EAGVVQSPRYKIIEKKQPVAFWCNPISGHNTLYWYLQNLGQGPELLIRYENEEAVDDSQLPKDRFSAERLKGVDSTLKIQPAELGDSAVYLCASSLEAGVGEQYFGPGTRLTVT.

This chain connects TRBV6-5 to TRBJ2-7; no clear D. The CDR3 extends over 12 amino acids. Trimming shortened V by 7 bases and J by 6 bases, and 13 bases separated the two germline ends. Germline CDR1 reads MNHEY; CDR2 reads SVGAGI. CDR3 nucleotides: TGTGCCAGCAAGAGACCGGGTAGCGAGCAGTACTTC. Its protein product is CASKRPGSEQYF.

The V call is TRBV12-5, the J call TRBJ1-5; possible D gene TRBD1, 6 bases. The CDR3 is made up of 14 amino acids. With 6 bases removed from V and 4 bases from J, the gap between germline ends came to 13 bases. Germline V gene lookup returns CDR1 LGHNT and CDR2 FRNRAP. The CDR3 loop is CASGPQGPNQPQHF. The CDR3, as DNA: TGTGCTAGTGGACCACAGGGACCGAATCAGCCCCAGCATTTT.

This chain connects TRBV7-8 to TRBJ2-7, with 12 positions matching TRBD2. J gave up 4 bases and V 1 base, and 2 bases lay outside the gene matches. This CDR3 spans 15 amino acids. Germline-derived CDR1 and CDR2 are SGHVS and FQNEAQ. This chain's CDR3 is CASSLGLAGEYEQYF. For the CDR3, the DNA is TGTGCCAGCAGCTTAGGACTAGCGGGGGAATACGAGCAGTACTTC.